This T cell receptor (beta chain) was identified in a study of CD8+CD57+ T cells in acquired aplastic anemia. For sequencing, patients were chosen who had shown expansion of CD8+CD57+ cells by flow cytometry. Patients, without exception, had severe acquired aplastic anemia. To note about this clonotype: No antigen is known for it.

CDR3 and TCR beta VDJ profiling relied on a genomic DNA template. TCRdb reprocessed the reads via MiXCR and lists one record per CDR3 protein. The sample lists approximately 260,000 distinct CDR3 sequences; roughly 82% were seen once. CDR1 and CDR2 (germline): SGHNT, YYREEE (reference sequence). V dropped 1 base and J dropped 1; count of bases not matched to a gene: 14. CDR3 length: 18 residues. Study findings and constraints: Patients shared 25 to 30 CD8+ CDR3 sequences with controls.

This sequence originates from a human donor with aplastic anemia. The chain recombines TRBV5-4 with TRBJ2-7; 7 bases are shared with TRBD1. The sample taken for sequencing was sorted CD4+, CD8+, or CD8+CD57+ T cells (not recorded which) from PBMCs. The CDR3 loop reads CASSLSRHGTALSYEQYV. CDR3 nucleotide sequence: TGTGCCAGCAGCTTGTCTCGACACGGGACAGCCCTTTCCTACGAGCAGTACGTC.